These 15 T cell receptor beta chains were all obtained from the same sample, sequenced in a study of T cells in Graves' hyperthyroidism and ophthalmopathy (dated by TCRdb to the late 2010s). Library method: multiplex PCR. Sequencing instrument: Illumina HiSeq 2000. TCR beta CDR3 regions were amplified from RNA transcripts. For the first round of RT-PCR on the TCR CDR3, the HTBI primer set was used together with the Qiagen OneStep RT-PCR kit. Using fastp at Q25 and MiXCR, TCRdb reprocessed the public reads and kept productive beta chains. Entries that share a CDR3 protein sequence are merged under the most common genes and DNA. This sample gives around 350,000 distinct CDR3 sequences in total; just under 25% of them show up just once. The ten largest clones add up to around four fifths of the sample. What was sequenced was blood. Receptors were obtained from a man aged 45-65 years with Graves' hyperthyroidism.

Turning to this clonotype: The junction and the germline gene differ at one end; a read error may be behind it. This sequence joins TRBV27 and TRBJ1-2, with 7 bases lining up with TRBD1. The CDR3 has 13 amino acids. Looked up from germline, CDR1 is MNHEY and CDR2 is SMNVEV (reference sequence). CDR3 nucleotide sequence: TGTGCCAGCAAGCAAACAGGGGACTATGGCTACGCCTTC. Translation gives CASKQTGDYGYAF.

The chain recombines TRBV6-1 with TRBJ1-3, with no clear D. Per germline, CDR1 MNHNS and CDR2 SASEGT. The germline V and J ends were trimmed by 2 bases and 0 bases, with 8 bases remaining between them. The CDR3 contains 15 residues. CDR3 amino acids: CASSESPSSGNTIYF. CDR3 nucleotide sequence: TGTGCCAGCAGTGAATCCCCTAGCTCTGGAAACACCATATATTTT.

This clonotype appeared a few times. The junction departs from germline at one end; a sequencing error may be responsible. The chain couples TRBV18 to TRBJ1-3, with 11 bases identical to TRBD1. The CDR3 spans 16 residues. Germline CDR1 and CDR2: KGHSH and LQKENI. For the CDR3, the DNA is TGTGCCAGCTCAACAGGACAGGGGGCGGCTGGAAACACCACATATTTT. As protein: CASSTGQGAAGNTTYF.

The chain uses TRBV12-3 or TRBV12-4 and TRBJ2-5; the D gene is possibly TRBD2 (6 bases). V was clipped by 3 bases and J by 5 bases, with 22 bases between them. CDR3 length equals 17 residues. The CDR3, as DNA: TGTGCCAGCAGTTTTTGGTTAGCGGCCCTCAGGCGGGAGACCCAGTACTTC. Translated, it gives CASSFWLAALRRETQYF.

V usage is TRBV28 and J usage is TRBJ2-7; TRBD1 agrees at 7 bases. CDR3 size: 15 residues. V lost 5 bases, J lost 2 bases, and 9 bases stayed unmatched. CDR1 MDHEN and CDR2 SYDVKM come from the germline V gene. CDR3 coding DNA: TGTGCCAGCAGTAAACCCCACGGACAGGCCTACGAGCAGTACTTC. It yields the protein CASSKPHGQAYEQYF.

This clonotype was counted between two and nine times. The V and J genes are TRBV7-3 and TRBJ1-1, with D tentatively TRBD1 (6 bases). The CDR3 has 15 residues. Trimming left V 0 bases short and J 5 bases short, with 13 bases between. Germline lookup yields CDR1 SGHTA and CDR2 FQGTGA. CDR3 DNA: TGTGCCAGCAGCTTAACTGGGGGCCGGGGTACTGAAGCTTTCTTT. Its translation is CASSLTGGRGTEAFF. Using reference TRBV7-3 and TRBJ1-1 for the parts outside the CDR3, the full variable domain is GAGVSQTPSNKVTEKGKYVELRCDPISGHTALYWYRQSLGQGPEFLIYFQGTGAADDSGLPNDRFFAVRPEGSVSTLKIQRTERGDSAVYLCASSLTGGRGTEAFFGQGTRLTVV.

This chain uses TRBV7-9 with TRBJ1-2; D call uncertain. Germline loops: CDR1 SEHNR, CDR2 FQNEAQ (reference sequence). With 5 bases removed from V and 5 bases from J, the gap between germline ends came to 18 bases. The CDR3 loop spans 15 amino acids. This CDR3 is CASSIEVSKHYGYTF. CDR3 nucleotide sequence: TGTGCCAGCAGCATAGAGGTATCGAAACATTATGGCTACACCTTC.

This clonotype was seen at least ten times. This chain links TRBV27 with TRBJ2-3; 9 nucleotides agree with TRBD2. V lost 3 bases, J lost 3 bases, and 4 bases stayed unmatched. Germline assignment: CDR1 MNHEY and CDR2 SMNVEV (reference sequence). This CDR3 spans 15 amino acids. This CDR3 reads CASSFYTSGTDTQYF. The DNA of the CDR3 is TGTGCCAGCAGTTTTTATACTAGCGGGACAGATACGCAGTATTTT.

This chain links TRBV3-1 with TRBJ1-2; maybe TRBD1 (6 bases). V lost 1 base to trimming and J lost 6 bases, with 12 bases between them. CDR3 length equals 14 residues. Germline V gives CDR1 LGHDT, CDR2 YNNKEL (reference sequence). CDR3 nucleotide sequence: TGTGCCAGCAGCCAAGGACAGCAGGGGAATGGCTACACCTTC. Its protein product is CASSQGQQGNGYTF. The entire variable domain, with the rest obtained from reference TRBV3-1 and TRBJ1-2, is as follows: DTAVSQTPKYLVTQMGNDKSIKCEQNLGHDTMYWYKQDSKKFLKIMFSYNNKELIINETVPNRFSPKSPDKAHLNLHINSLELGDSAVYFCASSQGQQGNGYTFGSGTRLTVV.

This clonotype has a count of ten or more. The chain uses TRBV27 and TRBJ2-3; D might be TRBD2 (6 bases). In germline, CDR1 is MNHEY, CDR2 SMNVEV (reference sequence). V was trimmed by 5 bases and J by 3 bases, leaving 15 bases between them. The CDR3 consists of 15 residues. The CDR3: CASSRGWGMTDTQYF. DNA for the CDR3: TGTGCCAGCAGTCGGGGGTGGGGGATGACAGATACGCAGTATTTT.

The rearrangement links TRBV30 to TRBJ2-2; perhaps D is TRBD1 or TRBD2 (5 bases each). Trimming cost V 8 bases and J 6 bases, with 22 bases left between them. Germline V gene lookup returns CDR1 GTSNPN and CDR2 SVGIG (reference sequence). The CDR3 covers 15 residues. The CDR3 region is CASPRRDVLPGELFF. The DNA of the CDR3 is TGTGCCAGTCCCCGCCGGGACGTTTTGCCCGGGGAGCTGTTTTTT.

This clonotype has just one count. This sequence may be a read error, since a much larger clone differs from it by one base. V and J are TRBV3-1 and TRBJ1-2, with D perhaps TRBD1 (5 bases). This CDR3 region has 15 residues. The V gene's germline CDR1 is LGHDT and CDR2 YNNKEL (reference sequence). The CDR3 spells CASGQDVRGNYGYTF. CDR3 nucleotide sequence: TGTGCCAGCGGCCAAGACGTACGGGGGAACTATGGCTACACCTTC.

The chain employs TRBV2 and TRBJ1-6; 7 bases map to TRBD1. The CDR3 is 15 residues long. With V trimmed by 6 bases and J by 6 bases, 8 bases remained unmatched. Germline V CDR1 and CDR2: SNHLY, FYNNEI. CDR3 in DNA: TGTGCCAGCAGGGGACAGTTCCTAGCTAATTCACCCCTCCACTTT. Translating gives CASRGQFLANSPLHF. The full variable domain, completed using reference TRBV2 and TRBJ1-6, is EPEVTQTPSHQVTQMGQEVILRCVPISNHLYFYWYRQILGQKVEFLVSFYNNEISEKSEIFDDQFSVERPDGSNFTLKIRSTKLEDSAMYFCASRGQFLANSPLHFGNGTRLTVT.

The chain links TRBV7-9 to TRBJ2-7; D remains unclear. Trimming cost V 3 bases and J 5 bases, with 5 bases left between them. The CDR3 sequence is 11 residues long. The germline V gene encodes CDR1 SEHNR and CDR2 FQNEAQ (reference sequence). The CDR3 is CASSFLNEQYF. The CDR3 bases are TGTGCCAGCAGCTTCCTTAACGAGCAGTACTTC.

The chain employs TRBV6-1 and TRBJ2-2; D is undetermined. V gave up 4 bases and J gave up 6 bases, with 12 bases separating them. Germline V gene data show CDR1 as MNHNS and CDR2 as SASEGT. The CDR3 has 14 residues. CDR3 DNA: TGTGCCAGCAGTGGCGATCATAAGGCCGGGGAGCTGTTTTTT. Protein sequence: CASSGDHKAGELFF.